This TCR beta chain was obtained from a study of T cells in Graves' hyperthyroidism and ophthalmopathy. This clonotype was seen more than once but under ten times. TCR beta CDR3 sequences were amplified from RNA transcripts. A set of HTBI primers served as the primers for a first-round RT-PCR of the TCR CDR3. Each CDR3 protein is one row after TCRdb ran MiXCR on the multiplex PCR reads. The sample includes roughly 400,000 distinct CDR3 sequences, roughly 13% of them seen just once. There are 12 residues in the CDR3. The V end lost 6 bases, the J end lost 6 bases, and 12 bases lay between the germline ends. Germline V gene sequence: CDR1 MNHNS, CDR2 SASEGT.

The receptor's source is a man in his fifties or sixties with Graves' ophthalmopathy. Source material: blood. The chain has TRBV6-1 and TRBJ2-7; maybe TRBD1 (5 bases). As DNA, the CDR3 is TGTGCCAGCAGATCAACAGGCGGCGAGCAGTACTTC. Amino acid sequence: CASRSTGGEQYF.